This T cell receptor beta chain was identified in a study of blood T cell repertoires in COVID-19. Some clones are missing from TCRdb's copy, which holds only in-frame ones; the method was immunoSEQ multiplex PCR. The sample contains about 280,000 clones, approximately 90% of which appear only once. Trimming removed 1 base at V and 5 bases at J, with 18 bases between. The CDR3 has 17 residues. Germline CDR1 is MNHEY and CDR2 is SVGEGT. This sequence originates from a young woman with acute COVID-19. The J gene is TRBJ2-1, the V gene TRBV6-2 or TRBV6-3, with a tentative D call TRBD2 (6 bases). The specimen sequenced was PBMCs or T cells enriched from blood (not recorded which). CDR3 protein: CASSYFSGSGFDNEQFF. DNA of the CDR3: TGTGCCAGCAGTTACTTTTCTGGCAGCGGGTTCGACAATGAGCAGTTCTTC.